This T cell receptor (beta chain) was sequenced in a study of shared clonotypes between healthy human individuals. All donors were Caucasian adults living in Nashville, Tennessee. With respect to this clone: Its antigen remains unknown.

The assay was immunoSEQ multiplex PCR, and TCRdb's table has in-frame clones only and misses some. The profile shows about 1.5 million clones, roughly 98% of them singletons. Points from the study as a whole: Sharing across four donors was highest in naive CD4 (around 5%) and lowest in memory CD8 (roughly 0.4%). Compared with memory subsets, naive subsets generally had larger estimated richness. Even with large depth, rarefaction showed that sorted-subset sequencing was incomplete.

The sample was naive CD4+ T cells sorted from blood. The sample's subset: CD45RA+ positively selected. The clonotype was recovered from a man aged 25 to 40 in good health.

DNA for the CDR3: TGTGCCACCCAGGGCCCCAAACTAACCCAGTACTTC. As protein: CATQGPKLTQYF. The chain has TRBV7-2 and TRBJ2-5, with D possibly being TRBD1 (5 bases). The V gene's germline CDR1 is SGHTA and CDR2 FQGNSA. The CDR3 runs 12 residues. The V and J ends lost 10 bases and 8 bases respectively, with 17 bases between them.